The 31 T cell receptor beta chains reported below all come from one sample, sequenced in a study of T cell responses to AZD1222 COVID-19 vaccine. The protocol was immunoSEQ multiplex PCR, while the TCRdb copy is restricted to in-frame clones and leaves out a portion. In the table there are roughly 130,000 clones, around 90% of which are singletons. The input for sequencing was peripheral blood, taken on day 0 of AZD1222 vaccination. The source is an adult in good health.

The chain combines TRBV3-1 (or the pseudogene TRBV3-2) with TRBJ1-1; D possibly corresponds to TRBD1 (5 bases). The CDR3 has 16 amino acids. CDR1 and CDR2 (germline): LGHDT, YNNKEL (reference sequence). V lost 0 bases and J 1 base, leaving 12 bases between the germline ends. As DNA, the CDR3 is TGTGCCAGCAGCCAAGAGTTCGGGGGGAGGAACACTGAAGCTTTCTTT. Encoded protein: CASSQEFGGRNTEAFF.

This clone was recorded only once. The chain has TRBV19 and TRBJ2-1; D unresolved. CDR1 is LNHDA, CDR2 SQIVND, per germline (reference sequence). The CDR3 sequence is 16 residues long. Trimming shortened V by 0 bases and J by 8 bases, and 17 bases separated the two germline ends. The CDR3 DNA reads TGTGCCAGTAGTATAGACCGCTGGGCCCGCCGAGATGAGCAGTTCTTC. Protein product: CASSIDRWARRDEQFF.

CDR3 protein: CASSTGTFGPPLHF. The DNA for the CDR3 is TGTGCCAGCAGTACCGGGACATTCGGGCCACCCCTCCACTTT. J is TRBJ1-6 and V is TRBV27, with D possibly being TRBD1 (6 bases). Germline loops: CDR1 MNHEY, CDR2 SMNVEV (reference sequence). This CDR3 has 14 amino acids. Trimming removed 5 bases from V and 11 bases from J, with 16 bases in between.

The chain links TRBV19 to TRBJ2-2; no clear D. The CDR3 consists of 14 residues. From germline, CDR1 is LNHDA and CDR2 SQIVND (reference sequence). With 3 bases removed from V and 12 bases from J, the gap between germline ends came to 17 bases. Here the CDR3 DNA reads TGTGCCAGTAGTATCGATACCGGGTCCTTCAAGCTGTTTTTT. Its protein is CASSIDTGSFKLFF.

The chain recombines TRBV19 with TRBJ1-5, with D unresolved. The CDR3 totals 15 residues. V was pared by 3 bases and J by 0 bases, with 9 bases between. CDR1 LNHDA and CDR2 SQIVND come from the germline V gene (reference sequence). The CDR3 DNA reads as TGTGCCAGTAGTATTTACATCAATAGCAATCAGCCCCAGCATTTT. Translated, it gives CASSIYINSNQPQHF.

The chain has TRBV19 and TRBJ2-1; possibly TRBD1 for D (5 bases). Per the germline V gene, CDR1 is LNHDA and CDR2 is SQIVND (reference sequence). The V gene lost 3 bases and the J gene lost 2 bases, with 20 bases spanning the gap. CDR3 length: 18 amino acids. The DNA of the CDR3 is TGTGCCAGTAGTATCCGCAGGGTAGTGGGGTGGGCCTACAATGAGCAGTTCTTC. Protein product: CASSIRRVVGWAYNEQFF. The full variable domain, completed using reference TRBV19 and TRBJ2-1, is DGGITQSPKYLFRKEGQNVTLSCEQNLNHDAMYWYRQDPGQGLRLIYYSQIVNDFQKGDIAEGYSVSREKKESFPLTVTSAQKNPTAFYLCASSIRRVVGWAYNEQFFGPGTRLTVL.

The chain combines TRBV19 with TRBJ1-4; TRBD1 is a possible D gene (6 bases). The CDR3 is 15 amino acids. V lost 3 bases to trimming and J lost 0 bases, with 8 bases between them. Germline lookup yields CDR1 LNHDA and CDR2 SQIVND (reference sequence). CDR3 in amino acids: CASSMYRATNEKLFF. In DNA form, the CDR3 reads TGTGCCAGTAGTATGTACAGGGCAACTAATGAAAAACTGTTTTTT.

This clone came up once. The rearrangement links TRBV5-6 to TRBJ1-5; D unclear. Between the trimmed V and J ends, which lost 1 base and 2 bases, there was a span of 4 bases. The CDR3 length is 13 residues. Germline CDR1 reads SGHDT; CDR2 reads YYEEEE. The CDR3 DNA sequence: TGTGCCAGCAGCTTGTATGGCAATCAGCCCCAGCATTTT. Protein product: CASSLYGNQPQHF.

The V and J genes are TRBV29-1 and TRBJ2-5; D possibly matches TRBD1 or TRBD2 (6 bases each). The V gene's germline CDR1 is SQVTM and CDR2 ANQGSEA. This CDR3 is 12 amino acids long. The germline V and J ends were trimmed by 7 bases and 5 bases, with 14 bases remaining between them. The CDR3 sequence is CSASTGRETQYF. The CDR3, as DNA: TGCAGCGCCTCCACAGGGAGGGAGACCCAGTACTTC.

V is TRBV28 and J is TRBJ2-7; possible D gene TRBD2, 6 bases. The V and J ends lost 6 bases and 3 bases respectively, with 18 bases between them. The CDR3 length is 15 residues. Germline CDR1 reads MDHEN; CDR2 reads SYDVKM. The CDR3 is CASRPIGEVLYEQYF. CDR3 DNA sequence: TGTGCCAGCAGACCTATCGGGGAGGTACTCTACGAGCAGTACTTC.

V and J are TRBV5-6 and TRBJ1-3; 10 bases map to TRBD1. CDR3 length: 17 amino acids. With V trimmed by 4 bases and J by 4 bases, 11 bases remained unmatched. Germline V CDR1 and CDR2: SGHDT, YYEEEE. CDR3 loop: CASSPAKTGGRGNTIYF. In DNA form, the CDR3 reads TGTGCCAGCAGCCCGGCCAAGACAGGGGGCAGGGGAAACACCATATATTTT. Supplemented by reference TRBV5-6 and TRBJ1-3, the full variable domain reads DAGVTQSPTHLIKTRGQQVTLRCSPKSGHDTVSWYQQALGQGPQFIFQYYEEEERQRGNFPDRFSGHQFPNYSSELNVNALLLGDSALYLCASSPAKTGGRGNTIYFGEGSWLTVV.

This clone was seen only once. The chain uses TRBV5-6 and TRBJ1-5; D is ambiguous. V was clipped by 0 bases and J by 1 base, with 14 bases between them. Germline values: CDR1 SGHDT, CDR2 YYEEEE. The CDR3 has 17 amino acids. This chain's CDR3 is CASSLAGGVGSNQPQHF. The CDR3 DNA reads TGTGCCAGCAGCTTGGCTGGTGGGGTCGGGAGCAATCAGCCCCAGCATTTT.

The chain uses TRBV7-9 and TRBJ2-7; weak D call: TRBD1 (5 bases). This CDR3 has 14 residues. Trimming removed 2 bases from V and 0 bases from J, with 8 bases in between. The germline V gene has CDR1 SEHNR and CDR2 FQNEAQ (reference sequence). The CDR3 spells CASSLTGSSYEQYF. CDR3 in DNA: TGTGCCAGCAGCTTAACAGGAAGCTCCTACGAGCAGTACTTC. Full variable domain (outside the CDR3, taken from reference TRBV7-9 and TRBJ2-7): DTGVSQNPRHKITKRGQNVTFRCDPISEHNRLYWYRQTLGQGPEFLTYFQNEAQLEKSRLLSDRFSAERPKGSFSTLEIQRTEQGDSAMYLCASSLTGSSYEQYFGPGTRLTVT.

The chain joins TRBV10-3 to TRBJ1-1; a possible D gene is TRBD1 (6 bases). The CDR3 loop spans 14 amino acids. The V gene's germline CDR1 is ENHRY and CDR2 SYGVKD. Trimming cost V 5 bases and J 2 bases, with 12 bases left between them. The DNA of the CDR3 is TGTGCCATCAGTACGACAGGAGTAAACACTGAAGCTTTCTTT. Amino acid sequence: CAISTTGVNTEAFF.

CDR3 DNA sequence: TGTGCCAGCAGTCTTAACCCACTCAAAAACATTCAGTACTTC. Protein sequence: CASSLNPLKNIQYF. V usage is TRBV27 and J usage is TRBJ2-4, with D hard to call. Germline values: CDR1 MNHEY, CDR2 SMNVEV (reference sequence). The CDR3 length is 14 residues. Deletions cut 5 bases from V and 3 bases from J, with 11 bases between.

The chain joins TRBV2 to TRBJ2-1; 9 bases align to TRBD2. J was trimmed by 5 bases and V by 4 bases; bases with no gene match: 12. Germline V gene sequence: CDR1 SNHLY, CDR2 FYNNEI. CDR3 length: 17 residues. The CDR3 DNA sequence: TGTGCCAGCAGTGTTCTATTTGGGGCTAGCGGGAACAATGAGCAGTTCTTC. Translated, it gives CASSVLFGASGNNEQFF.

The rearrangement joins TRBV2 to TRBJ1-1; D not certain. V was pared by 2 bases and J by 6 bases, with 16 bases between. This CDR3 has 15 amino acids. The germline CDR1 and CDR2 sequences are SNHLY and FYNNEI. The CDR3 spells CASSERLAGLAEAFF. For the CDR3, the DNA is TGTGCCAGCAGTGAACGGCTGGCAGGCTTAGCTGAAGCTTTCTTT.

The chain couples TRBV12-3 or TRBV12-4 to TRBJ1-4; TRBD1 aligns across 7 bases. The length of the CDR3 is 13 residues. V dropped 7 bases and J dropped 8; count of bases not matched to a gene: 7. The CDR3: CASNRGGEEKLFF. In nucleotides, the CDR3 is TGTGCCAGCAATCGAGGGGGCGAGGAAAAACTGTTTTTT.

This clone was seen once. The CDR3 sequence: CASSVDGTGYNSPLHF. Here the CDR3 DNA reads TGTGCCAGCAGCGTAGACGGGACGGGGTATAATTCACCCCTCCACTTT. This chain uses TRBV9 with TRBJ1-6; TRBD1 might be the D (5 bases). This CDR3 has 16 residues. The germline V and J ends were trimmed by 0 bases and 4 bases, with 11 bases remaining between them. Germline CDR1 and CDR2: SGDLS and YYNGEE.

J is TRBJ2-3 and V is TRBV19, with a tentative D call TRBD2 (5 bases). The germline V gene encodes CDR1 LNHDA and CDR2 SQIVND (reference sequence). The germline V and J ends were trimmed by 3 bases and 0 bases, with 25 bases remaining between them. This CDR3 has 20 amino acids. The CDR3 region is CASSIFRSGTASTSTDTQYF. The DNA of the CDR3 is TGTGCCAGTAGTATCTTCCGTTCGGGAACCGCATCAACTAGCACAGATACGCAGTATTTT.

CDR3 amino acids: CASSLATGELFF. For the CDR3, the DNA is TGTGCCAGCAGTTTAGCGACCGGGGAGCTGTTTTTT. The chain employs TRBV6-2 or TRBV6-3 and TRBJ2-2, with D possibly being TRBD2 (5 bases). The CDR3 spans 12 residues. The germline V and J ends were trimmed by 4 bases and 5 bases, with 5 bases remaining between them. Germline V gene data show CDR1 as MNHEY and CDR2 as SVGEGT.

V gene TRBV10-3 combines with J gene TRBJ2-7; possible D gene TRBD1, 6 bases. The CDR3 totals 12 residues. Trimming took off 8 bases at V and 3 bases at J, with 11 bases between the two ends. The germline V gene encodes CDR1 ENHRY and CDR2 SYGVKD. For the CDR3, the DNA is TGTGCCATCGGTGCCAGGGGCTACGAGCAGTACTTC. It translates to CAIGARGYEQYF.

This clone has just one count. The chain has TRBV5-1 and TRBJ2-2; 12 bases map to TRBD2. The CDR3 sequence is 19 residues long. CDR1 SGHRS and CDR2 YFSETQ come from the germline V gene. Germline trimming cut 1 base from V and 4 bases from J; bases unmatched to any gene: 11. As DNA, the CDR3 is TGCGCCAGCAGCTTGCACGCTGGGACTAGCGGGTATGGCACCGGGGAGCTGTTTTTT. The encoded protein is CASSLHAGTSGYGTGELFF.

A single count supports this clone. J is TRBJ1-3 and V is TRBV6-5; maybe TRBD1 (5 bases). Trimming stripped 4 bases from V and 0 bases from J, with 10 bases between. The CDR3 is made up of 15 amino acids. Germline CDR1 and CDR2: MNHEY and SVGAGI. The CDR3: CASSSTGDSGNTIYF. CDR3 nucleotides: TGTGCCAGCAGTTCCACAGGTGACTCTGGAAACACCATATATTTT.

This chain connects TRBV29-1 to TRBJ2-1, with TRBD2 matching 12 bases. The CDR3 extends over 18 amino acids. J was trimmed by 0 bases and V by 5 bases; bases with no gene match: 11. From germline, CDR1 is SQVTM and CDR2 ANQGSEA. CDR3 sequence: CSVPPELAGGFSYNEQFF. The CDR3 region has the DNA TGCAGCGTTCCCCCGGAACTAGCGGGAGGCTTCTCCTACAATGAGCAGTTCTTC.

The genes are TRBV13 and TRBJ2-5, with TRBD1 identical over 7 bases. Per germline, CDR1 PRHDT and CDR2 FYEKMQ (reference sequence). There are 14 residues in the CDR3. J gave up 1 base and V 5 bases, and 4 bases lay outside the gene matches. CDR3 in DNA: TGTGCCAGCAGCGGCCGGGACAGCCAAGAGACCCAGTACTTC. Amino acids: CASSGRDSQETQYF.

The chain carries TRBV14 and TRBJ2-5, with D hard to call. V shed 1 base and J shed 7 bases, with 10 bases lying between them. CDR3 length: 13 residues. CDR1 and CDR2 (germline): SGHDN, FVKESK. The CDR3 is CASSQVRTGTQYF. As DNA, the CDR3 is TGTGCCAGCAGCCAAGTTCGAACGGGGACCCAGTACTTC.

This clone has only a few counts. V is TRBV4-1 and J is TRBJ1-2; D gene uncertain. The germline CDR1 and CDR2 sequences are MGHRA and YSYEKL. V gave up 0 bases and J gave up 8 bases, with 7 bases separating them. The CDR3 has 12 residues. CDR3 in amino acids: CASSQDVEGYTF. CDR3 DNA sequence: TGCGCCAGCAGCCAAGACGTGGAAGGCTACACCTTC.

The chain has TRBV18 and TRBJ2-2, with D maybe TRBD1 (6 bases). Germline values: CDR1 KGHSH, CDR2 LQKENI. This CDR3 has 17 residues. Deletions cut 6 bases from V and 3 bases from J, with 20 bases between. The CDR3 DNA reads TGTGCCAGCTCTCTCAAAACTGTGGACAGCTACACCGGGGAGCTGTTTTTT. Its translation: CASSLKTVDSYTGELFF.

This chain joins TRBV24-1 and TRBJ1-5; no firm D call. CDR1 KGHDR and CDR2 SFDVKD come from the germline V gene. With 4 bases removed from V and 6 bases from J, the gap between germline ends came to 15 bases. The CDR3 totals 15 residues. Here the CDR3 reads CATSDPQDQTQPQHF. CDR3 DNA: TGTGCCACCAGTGACCCCCAGGACCAGACTCAGCCCCAGCATTTT.

The chain uses TRBV2 and TRBJ2-4; the match to TRBD1 covers 8 bases. The CDR3 extends over 15 amino acids. V lost 5 bases to trimming and J lost 8 bases; unmatched junction nucleotides: 11. Germline CDR1 reads SNHLY; CDR2 reads FYNNEI. CDR3 coding DNA: TGTGCCAGCAGTCGCCCAGGGGGCGATACGTACATTCAGTACTTC. Translating it yields CASSRPGGDTYIQYF.